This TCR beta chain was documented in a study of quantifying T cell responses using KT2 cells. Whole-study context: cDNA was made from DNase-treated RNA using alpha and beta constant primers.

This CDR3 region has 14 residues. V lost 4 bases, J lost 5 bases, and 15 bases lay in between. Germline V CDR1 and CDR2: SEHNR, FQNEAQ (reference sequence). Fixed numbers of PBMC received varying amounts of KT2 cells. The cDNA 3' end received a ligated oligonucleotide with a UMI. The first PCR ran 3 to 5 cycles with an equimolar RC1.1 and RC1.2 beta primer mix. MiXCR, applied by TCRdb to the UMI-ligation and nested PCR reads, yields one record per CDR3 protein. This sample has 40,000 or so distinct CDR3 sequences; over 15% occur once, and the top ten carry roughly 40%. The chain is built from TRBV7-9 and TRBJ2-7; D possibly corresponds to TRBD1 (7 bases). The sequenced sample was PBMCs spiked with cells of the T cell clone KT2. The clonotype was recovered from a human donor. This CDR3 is CASSWGARGHEQYF. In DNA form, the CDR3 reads TGTGCCAGCAGCTGGGGGGCAAGGGGGCACGAGCAGTACTTC.